The 27 T cell receptor beta chains listed next were all sequenced from one sample in a study of cytomegalovirus exposure and HLA in healthy donors. PCR was performed using 60 Vbeta and 13 Jbeta primers. Using immunoSEQ multiplex PCR, the repertoire was profiled, and TCRdb retains in-frame clones only, with some absent. The data contain 95,000 to 100,000 clones, 74% of them singletons. The sample taken for sequencing was PBMCs. These TCRs come from a male donor in good health and CMV-seronegative.

This clone has only one observation. The chain uses TRBV4-2 and TRBJ2-7; 12 nucleotides match TRBD2. CDR1 is LGHNA and CDR2 is YNFKEQ in the germline V gene. After removal of 1 base from V and 4 bases from J, the junction contained 2 bases not matched to a gene. The CDR3 covers 15 residues. CDR3 DNA: TGTGCCAGCAGCCAAGGGACTAGCGGGATTTACGAGCAGTACTTC. Protein product: CASSQGTSGIYEQYF.

This rearrangement joins TRBV9 to TRBJ2-3, with D possibly being TRBD2 (5 bases). With 0 bases removed from V and 2 bases from J, the gap between germline ends came to 13 bases. Germline V gene sequence: CDR1 SGDLS, CDR2 YYNGEE. CDR3 length equals 16 residues. The CDR3 here is CASSVAGGLVTDTQYF. The DNA of the CDR3 is TGTGCCAGCAGCGTAGCCGGTGGACTTGTCACAGATACGCAGTATTTT.

This chain connects TRBV5-1 to TRBJ2-7, with TRBD1 matching 8 bases. Per germline, CDR1 SGHRS and CDR2 YFSETQ. Germline trimming cut 4 bases from V and 5 bases from J; bases unmatched to any gene: 8. The CDR3 runs 14 residues. CDR3 in amino acids: CASSVQGARNEQYF. Written as DNA, the CDR3 is TGCGCCAGCAGCGTTCAGGGGGCGCGGAACGAGCAGTACTTC.

The V call is TRBV12-5, the J call TRBJ1-3; a weak D match, TRBD1 (6 bases). Germline CDR1 reads LGHNT; CDR2 reads FRNRAP. V lost 2 bases and J 0 bases, leaving 26 bases between the germline ends. The CDR3 loop spans 21 amino acids. The CDR3 sequence is CASGLSLFLTGCPLSGNTIYF. In DNA form, the CDR3 reads TGTGCTAGTGGTTTGTCCCTTTTTCTGACAGGCTGCCCCCTCTCTGGAAACACCATATATTTT.

The chain carries TRBV7-3 and TRBJ2-5; 9 bases fit TRBD2. The J segment lost 2 bases and the V segment lost 5 bases, leaving 0 bases of the junction unmatched. CDR1 and CDR2 (germline): SGHTA, FQGTGA. This CDR3 has 13 residues. As DNA, the CDR3 is TGTGCCAGCAGCACTAGCGGGCAAGAGACCCAGTACTTC. Its translation: CASSTSGQETQYF.

The chain is built from TRBV10-3 and TRBJ2-3; possible D gene TRBD1, 5 bases. This CDR3 has 12 amino acids. CDR1 and CDR2 from the germline V gene are ENHRY and SYGVKD. V shed 11 bases and J shed 2 bases, with 11 bases lying between them. The CDR3 loop is CASRALTDTQYF. The CDR3 coding sequence is TGTGCCTCCAGGGCCCTCACAGATACGCAGTATTTT.

This clone has more than one count but fewer than ten. The chain employs TRBV30 and TRBJ2-7, with 9 bases aligning to TRBD1. CDR3 size: 14 residues. The germline CDR1 and CDR2 sequences are GTSNPN and SVGIG (reference sequence). V was clipped by 2 bases and J by 6 bases; unmatched bases: 8. The CDR3 loop reads CAWSPMTGGCEQYF. The CDR3, as DNA: TGTGCCTGGAGTCCAATGACAGGGGGTTGCGAGCAGTACTTC.

V usage is TRBV30 and J usage is TRBJ1-5, with TRBD1 as a possible D gene (6 bases). Germline-derived CDR1 and CDR2 are GTSNPN and SVGIG (reference sequence). The CDR3 contains 15 residues. V lost 0 bases to trimming and J lost 3 bases, with 12 bases between them. CDR3: CAWSVPQGTNQPQHF. In DNA, the CDR3 is TGTGCCTGGAGTGTACCACAGGGTACCAATCAGCCCCAGCATTTT. The entire variable domain, with the rest obtained from reference TRBV30 and TRBJ1-5, is as follows: SQTIHQWPATLVQPVGSPLSLECTVEGTSNPNLYWYRQAAGRGLQLLFYSVGIGQISSEVPQNLSASRPQDRQFILSSKKLLLSDSGFYLCAWSVPQGTNQPQHFGDGTRLSIL.

The rearrangement links TRBV15 to TRBJ2-1; possibly TRBD2 for D (5 bases). CDR1 and CDR2 from the germline V gene are LNHNV and YYDKDF (reference sequence). This CDR3 is built from 19 residues. V was cut by 1 base and J by 2 bases, with 21 bases left in between. CDR3 in amino acids: CATSRVGQDRTSTYNEQFF. DNA of the CDR3: TGTGCCACCAGCAGAGTTGGGCAGGACCGGACTTCAACCTACAATGAGCAGTTCTTC.

The chain has TRBV7-2 and TRBJ1-4; D perhaps matches TRBD1 (6 bases). Germline CDR1 reads SGHTA; CDR2 reads FQGNSA. V shed 4 bases and J shed 8 bases, with 14 bases lying between them. The CDR3 contains 14 residues. The CDR3 DNA is TGTGCCAGCAGCTCGGACAGACGGCTAGAAAAACTGTTTTTT. Its protein product is CASSSDRRLEKLFF.

A remark on this clone: The sample holds other DNA sequences that translate to the same CDR3. This chain uses TRBV28 with TRBJ2-3; D might be TRBD2 (6 bases). V lost 5 bases to trimming and J lost 0 bases, with 12 bases between them. Germline CDR1 reads MDHEN; CDR2 reads SYDVKM. This CDR3 has 15 amino acids. CDR3 DNA: TGTGCCAGCAGTCCCCCCGGGACTAGCACAGATACGCAGTATTTT. This translates into CASSPPGTSTDTQYF.

The V gene is TRBV29-1, the J gene TRBJ1-2; 7 bases line up with TRBD1. The CDR3 covers 11 residues. After removal of 6 bases from V and 6 bases from J, the junction contained 4 bases not matched to a gene. Germline V gene sequence: CDR1 SQVTM, CDR2 ANQGSEA. CDR3 sequence (DNA): TGCAGCGTGACAACAGGGGATGGCTACACCTTC. This sequence encodes CSVTTGDGYTF.

This clone was seen a single time. The chain's CDR3 is CASSSGTGVWNRNTEAFF. The CDR3 DNA sequence: TGTGCCAGCAGTTCCGGGACAGGGGTTTGGAATAGGAACACTGAAGCTTTCTTT. The rearrangement joins TRBV28 to TRBJ1-1, with 10 bases fitting TRBD1. Germline CDR1 reads MDHEN; CDR2 reads SYDVKM. The CDR3 sequence is 18 residues long. V gave up 4 bases and J gave up 1 base; unmatched junction bases: 12.

The chain uses TRBV28 and TRBJ2-5, with D tentatively TRBD1 (6 bases). The CDR3 consists of 16 residues. CDR1 is MDHEN and CDR2 is SYDVKM in the germline V gene. The V end was cut by 1 base, the J end by 4 bases, with 16 bases between. CDR3 amino acids: CASSLLQGSGGETQYF. The CDR3 DNA reads as TGTGCCAGCAGTTTATTGCAGGGGAGCGGAGGAGAGACCCAGTACTTC. The full variable domain, completed using reference TRBV28 and TRBJ2-5, is DVKVTQSSRYLVKRTGEKVFLECVQDMDHENMFWYRQDPGLGLRLIYFSYDVKMKEKGDIPEGYSVSREKKERFSLILESASTNQTSMYLCASSLLQGSGGETQYFGPGTRLLVL.

The chain employs TRBV5-5 and TRBJ1-2; 7 bases align to TRBD1. Germline values: CDR1 SGHKS, CDR2 YYEKEE (reference sequence). J gave up 2 bases and V 3 bases, and 4 bases lay outside the gene matches. The CDR3 is made up of 14 amino acids. In nucleotides, the CDR3 is TGTGCCAGCAGCTCCCGACAGGGAAACTATGGCTACACCTTC. It yields the protein CASSSRQGNYGYTF.

The rearrangement joins TRBV6-7 to TRBJ1-3; weak D call: TRBD1 (6 bases). TRBV6-7 is marked as an open reading frame, function uncertain. The CDR3 covers 15 residues. V was pared by 0 bases and J by 4 bases, with 10 bases between. CDR3 coding DNA: TGTGCCAGCAGTTACTCGCAGGGGCCAGGAAACACCATATATTTT. This sequence encodes CASSYSQGPGNTIYF.

The V and J genes are TRBV5-1 and TRBJ2-1, with TRBD2 identical over 15 bases. CDR1 and CDR2 from the germline V gene are SGHRS and YFSETQ. The CDR3 covers 16 residues. V lost 0 bases and J lost 8; bases outside the gene matches: 3. The CDR3 DNA sequence: TGCGCCAGCAGCTTGGCGGGACTAGCGGGAGGTTATGAGCAGTTCTTC. Amino acid sequence: CASSLAGLAGGYEQFF.

The chain joins TRBV19 to TRBJ1-2, with D hard to call. In germline, CDR1 is LNHDA, CDR2 SQIVND (reference sequence). V shed 4 bases and J shed 0 bases, with 12 bases lying between them. The CDR3 consists of 15 residues. The CDR3 protein is CASSTSRRTNYGYTF. The CDR3 coding sequence is TGTGCCAGTAGTACAAGCAGGAGGACTAACTATGGCTACACCTTC.

V and J are TRBV19 and TRBJ1-5; D gene uncertain. Between the trimmed V and J ends, which lost 3 bases and 1 base, there was a span of 10 bases. Looked up from germline, CDR1 is LNHDA and CDR2 is SQIVND (reference sequence). This CDR3 contains 15 residues. This CDR3 is CASSIGSGSNQPQHF. In DNA, the CDR3 is TGTGCCAGTAGTATTGGGTCGGGGAGCAATCAGCCCCAGCATTTT.

The CDR3 reads CASISDRNNEKLFF. The DNA of the CDR3 is TGTGCCAGCATTTCAGACAGGAACAATGAAAAACTGTTTTTT. V gene TRBV2 combines with J gene TRBJ1-4, with D possibly matching TRBD1 (6 bases). Trimming took 7 bases from V and 5 from J, leaving 14 bases between them. Germline V CDR1 and CDR2: SNHLY, FYNNEI. There are 14 residues in the CDR3.

The genes are TRBV19 and TRBJ2-3, with 13 bases aligning to TRBD2. Germline V gene sequence: CDR1 LNHDA, CDR2 SQIVND (reference sequence). The CDR3 covers 17 residues. With 7 bases clipped from V and 0 bases from J, the junction kept 7 bases outside the gene matches. The CDR3 nucleotides are TGTGCCAGTACTAGGACTAGCGGGAGCAAGAGCACAGATACGCAGTATTTT. It codes for CASTRTSGSKSTDTQYF.

V gene TRBV6-5 combines with J gene TRBJ1-2; 9 bases align to TRBD1. The CDR3 extends over 15 amino acids. V gave up 6 bases and J gave up 3 bases; unmatched junction bases: 8. The germline V gene encodes CDR1 MNHEY and CDR2 SVGAGI. As DNA, the CDR3 is TGTGCCAGCAGAATTGGGACAGGGAATTACTATGGCTACACCTTC. This encodes CASRIGTGNYYGYTF.

This chain connects TRBV4-3 to TRBJ2-7; D is possibly TRBD2 (6 bases). The V and J ends lost 0 bases and 7 bases respectively, with 13 bases between them. Germline assignment: CDR1 LGHNA and CDR2 YSLEER. The CDR3 contains 14 residues. The CDR3 coding sequence is TGCGCCAGCAGCCAAGAGGCGGGAACGGGGGAGCAGTACTTC. This sequence encodes CASSQEAGTGEQYF.

The chain couples TRBV5-1 to TRBJ2-3, with 10 bases matching TRBD1. The CDR3 length is 15 residues. Trimming cost V 3 bases and J 1 base; bases outside gene matches: 2. From germline, CDR1 is SGHRS and CDR2 YFSETQ. CDR3 sequence: CASSSGTGGTDTQYF. The CDR3 DNA reads TGCGCCAGCAGCTCCGGGACAGGGGGCACAGATACGCAGTATTTT.

This clone has a handful of counts. V is TRBV12-2 and J is TRBJ2-3; the table's D call, TRBD2, has no DNA check behind it. TRBV12-2 is described as a pseudogene. The CDR3 loop spans 18 amino acids. The CDR3 spells CASRLAYLELAGEDTQYF. DNA for the CDR3: TGTGCAAGTCGCTTAGCGTACCTAGAACTAGCGGGGGAAGATACGCAGTATTTT.

The rearrangement links TRBV25-1 to TRBJ1-4, with D tentatively TRBD1 (5 bases). Germline V gene data show CDR1 as MGHDK and CDR2 as SYGVNS. Trimming took off 4 bases at V and 10 bases at J, with 16 bases between the two ends. The CDR3 has 14 residues. The CDR3 here is CASSVQGSLGKLFF. DNA for the CDR3: TGTGCCAGCAGTGTCCAGGGCTCGTTGGGAAAACTGTTTTTT.

This chain connects TRBV6-4 to TRBJ1-5, with TRBD1 as a possible D gene (5 bases). The V end was cut by 8 bases, the J end by 1 base, with 12 bases between. The CDR3 runs to 14 residues. Per the germline V gene, CDR1 is MRHNA and CDR2 is SNTAGT. This chain's CDR3 is CASGQGLSNQPQHF. The CDR3 DNA reads TGTGCCAGCGGCCAGGGATTGAGCAATCAGCCCCAGCATTTT.